This TCR beta chain was retrieved from a study of T cells after yellow fever vaccination. The sample holds many counts of this clonotype. CDR1 and CDR2 from the germline V gene are DFQATT and SNEGSKA (reference sequence). CDR3 length: 12 residues. Between the trimmed V and J ends, which lost 6 bases and 10 bases, there was a span of 16 bases. TCRdb re-called the 5' RACE reads with MiXCR, one entry per CDR3 protein. Of about 340,000 distinct CDR3 sequences in the sample, around 4.1% were seen once. The sequence came from a young man who received the YFV17D yellow fever vaccine. V and J are TRBV20-1 and TRBJ2-1, with D perhaps TRBD2 (6 bases). The sample here was PBMCs, taken 5 days after the yellow fever booster vaccination. The CDR3 bases are TGCAGTGCGTATGGAGGGTGGGAGGAGCAGTTCTTC. Amino acid sequence: CSAYGGWEEQFF.